This T cell receptor (beta chain) was recorded in a study of CD8 T cells in ankylosing spondylitis. Study-level results: It appeared that ankylosing spondylitis blood was characterized by a TCR beta motif of fewer than ten highly homologous variants.

Making use of molecular barcodes, quantitative 5'-RACE generated TCR beta libraries. TCRdb re-called the 5' RACE reads with MiXCR, one entry per CDR3 protein. The table lists 35,000 to 50,000 distinct CDR3 sequences, 3% of them singletons. This clonotype was seen ten or more times. The antigen is unknown. V lost 3 bases and J lost 1, with 13 bases in between. The germline V gene encodes CDR1 SGDLS and CDR2 YYNGEE. The CDR3 length is 16 residues. Material: blood, either unsorted or a sorted T cell fraction (not recorded which). The receptor was derived from a male donor with ankylosing spondylitis or in good health (not recorded which). The J gene is TRBJ2-2, the V gene TRBV9; D not certain. CDR3 DNA sequence: TGTGCCAGCAGCGCACCCGGGCCGGGGAACACCGGGGAGCTGTTTTTT. Protein: CASSAPGPGNTGELFF.